What follows describes a single T cell receptor beta chain. Its antigen is unidentified. The data belong to a study of T-cell memory formation after mild COVID-19. Across the whole study: For the most part, TCR clusters were specific to one donor. Whole-study results and caveats: Contracting CD4+ clones lay largely in CM and EM, with CD8+ ones residing in EMRA. Prior to infection, memory already included some responding clones, suggesting cross-reactive memory joined. Clones from the second wave (peaking day 37) had unconfirmed SARS-CoV-2 specificity.

The CDR3 sequence is 18 residues long. In germline, CDR1 is SEHNR, CDR2 FQNEAQ (reference sequence). V was clipped by 0 bases and J by 12 bases, with 27 bases between them. TCRdb analysed the 5' RACE reads with MiXCR anew, one entry per CDR3 protein. The repertoire holds around 120,000 distinct CDR3 sequences, with around a sixth as singletons. Source material: PBMCs or a T cell subset sorted from them (not recorded which). The TCR comes from an adult woman who had mild COVID-19 (a few samples of this study predate the infection). Cell type and time point are not known. The chain has TRBV7-9 and TRBJ2-1, with D tentatively TRBD1 or TRBD2 (5 bases each). CDR3 protein: CASSLALRGLRPSRGQFF. CDR3 sequence (DNA): TGTGCCAGCAGCTTAGCTCTCCGAGGGCTCAGACCCTCGAGGGGGCAGTTCTTC.